These 16 T cell receptor beta chains came from one sample sequenced in a study of OX40 agonist ivuxolimab in advanced cancers. The repertoire was sequenced with immunoSEQ multiplex PCR; TCRdb's copy has only in-frame clones and lacks some. The data hold 55,000 to 80,000 clones, with 84% observed a single time. The specimen comprised CD4+ or CD8+ T cells sorted from blood, sampled in a trial of the OX40 agonist ivuxolimab. All receptors come from an adult with an advanced solid tumor such as melanoma, head and neck, liver or kidney cancer.

The chain joins TRBV5-1 to TRBJ2-5; D perhaps matches TRBD2 (5 bases). In germline, CDR1 is SGHRS, CDR2 YFSETQ. The CDR3 length is 16 residues. The V end lost 3 bases, the J end lost 1 base, and 16 bases lay between the germline ends. CDR3 sequence reads: CASSSSLSGGQETQYF. The CDR3 nucleotides are TGCGCCAGCAGCTCTTCCCTAAGCGGCGGCCAAGAGACCCAGTACTTC.

The chain couples TRBV7-6 to TRBJ1-5; D is uncertain. CDR3 length equals 14 residues. Germline CDR1 and CDR2: SGHVS and FNYEAQ. The V gene lost 1 base and the J gene lost 9 bases, with 13 bases spanning the gap. The CDR3 DNA reads as TGTGCCAGCAGCTTAGGTGGACCGAGTGGGCCCCAGCATTTT. Protein product: CASSLGGPSGPQHF.

V usage is TRBV4-2 and J usage is TRBJ2-3; 8 nucleotides agree with TRBD2. Germline lookup yields CDR1 LGHNA and CDR2 YNFKEQ. CDR3 size: 15 residues. The junction had 5 bases not matched to a gene; V was cut back by 4 bases and J by 2 bases. The CDR3 here is CASSPSAGVTDTQYF. CDR3 coding DNA: TGTGCCAGCAGCCCATCAGCGGGGGTCACAGATACGCAGTATTTT.

V gene TRBV15 combines with J gene TRBJ2-4; 8 bases fit TRBD2. The CDR3 has 16 residues. Germline CDR1 and CDR2: LNHNV and YYDKDF (reference sequence). Trimming removed 0 bases from V and 5 bases from J; junction bases left unmatched: 6. CDR3 in amino acids: CATSRDKGLGENIQYF. The CDR3 bases are TGTGCCACCAGCAGAGATAAGGGACTAGGGGAAAACATTCAGTACTTC.

This chain joins TRBV5-6 and TRBJ2-5, with TRBD2 matching over 12 bases. The V segment lost 0 bases and the J segment 4 bases; nucleotides outside the gene matches: 1. This CDR3 spans 15 amino acids. Per germline, CDR1 SGHDT and CDR2 YYEEEE. The CDR3 loop is CASSLVLAGGETQYF. CDR3 DNA sequence: TGTGCCAGCAGCTTGGTACTAGCGGGAGGAGAGACCCAGTACTTC.

This sequence joins TRBV2 and TRBJ2-1; 9 bases map to TRBD1. V lost 6 bases to trimming and J lost 9 bases; unmatched junction nucleotides: 6. CDR1 SNHLY and CDR2 FYNNEI come from the germline V gene. CDR3 length equals 13 residues. CDR3 in amino acids: CASRATGGGEQFF. The CDR3 DNA is TGTGCCAGCAGGGCAACAGGGGGCGGTGAGCAGTTCTTC.

CDR3 nucleotide sequence: TGTGCCAGCAGCCCGGGGGCAGCTCTAAACTATGGCTACACCTTC. As protein: CASSPGAALNYGYTF. The rearrangement uses TRBV7-2 and TRBJ1-2, with a possible D match to TRBD1 (6 bases). Per the germline V gene, CDR1 is SGHTA and CDR2 is FQGNSA. The CDR3 has 15 residues. V lost 5 bases, J lost 2 bases, and 15 bases lay in between.

The V and J genes are TRBV29-1 and TRBJ1-2, with unresolved D. V was pared by 6 bases and J by 2 bases, with 13 bases between. The CDR3 sequence is 13 residues long. The germline V gene encodes CDR1 SQVTM and CDR2 ANQGSEA. The CDR3 loop reads CSVTPGLNYGYTF. DNA of the CDR3: TGCAGCGTCACCCCCGGGCTAAACTATGGCTACACCTTC.

The genes are TRBV5-6 and TRBJ2-7; 7 nucleotides match TRBD1. Germline V lookup: CDR1 SGHDT, CDR2 YYEEEE. CDR3 length: 14 residues. With V trimmed by 4 bases and J by 2 bases, 6 bases remained unmatched. DNA for the CDR3: TGTGCCAGCAGCGTGACAGGGCTAGCCTACGAGCAGTACTTC. It encodes CASSVTGLAYEQYF.

This clone has more than one count but fewer than ten. The gene calls are TRBV25-1 and TRBJ1-1, with D unresolved. Trimming took off 0 bases at V and 4 bases at J, with 9 bases between the two ends. Germline CDR1 MGHDK, CDR2 SYGVNS. The CDR3 has 14 residues. CDR3 protein: CASSEYQEGTEAFF. The CDR3 region has the DNA TGTGCCAGCAGTGAATATCAAGAGGGCACTGAAGCTTTCTTT.

The rearrangement joins TRBV11-2 to TRBJ2-5, with 8 bases matching TRBD2. The J call could be wrong; TRBJ2-7 is a better fit for the DNA end. In germline, CDR1 is SGHAT, CDR2 FQNNGV. This CDR3 spans 19 amino acids. The CDR3 here is CASSLHFPGGRGSSYEQYF. The DNA of the CDR3 is TGTGCCAGCAGCTTACACTTCCCGGGAGGGCGAGGAAGCTCCTACGAGCAGTACTTC.

The gene calls are TRBV25-1 and TRBJ1-1; D might be TRBD1 (6 bases). The CDR3 contains 15 residues. Per the germline V gene, CDR1 is MGHDK and CDR2 is SYGVNS. V was clipped by 6 bases and J by 0 bases, with 14 bases between them. The CDR3 sequence is CASRPIGGVNTEAFF. The DNA of the CDR3 is TGTGCCAGCAGACCAATAGGGGGAGTGAACACTGAAGCTTTCTTT.

V gene TRBV30 combines with J gene TRBJ2-7; D ambiguous. There are 12 residues in the CDR3. V lost 2 bases and J lost 11, with 16 bases in between. CDR1 and CDR2 (germline): GTSNPN, SVGIG (reference sequence). The DNA for the CDR3 is TGTGCCTGGAGTTTAGAGGCAGGAAGGAAGTACTTC. Translation: CAWSLEAGRKYF.

The rearrangement links TRBV7-9 to TRBJ1-1; D possibly corresponds to TRBD1 (5 bases). V dropped 3 bases and J dropped 3 bases, with 14 bases sitting between them. There are 15 residues in the CDR3. Germline loops: CDR1 SEHNR, CDR2 FQNEAQ (reference sequence). Here the CDR3 DNA reads TGTGCCAGCAGCTTCGGGGGGGTTCCGGACACTGAAGCTTTCTTT. Residues: CASSFGGVPDTEAFF.

The genes are TRBV10-3 and TRBJ1-2; 9 bases are shared with TRBD1. The CDR3 has 16 amino acids. Trimming took 3 bases from V and 6 from J; bases not matched to a gene: 11. Germline CDR1 reads ENHRY; CDR2 reads SYGVKD. This CDR3 reads CAISEGWYRGQDGYTF. DNA for the CDR3: TGTGCCATCAGTGAAGGGTGGTACAGGGGGCAGGATGGCTACACCTTC.

This sequence joins TRBV2 and TRBJ1-5, with 7 bases lining up with TRBD1. The germline V gene has CDR1 SNHLY and CDR2 FYNNEI. The V segment lost 4 bases and the J segment 3 bases; nucleotides outside the gene matches: 15. The CDR3 is made up of 18 amino acids. CDR3 in DNA: TGTGCCAGCAGTGTTACGCCGACAGGGAAAGTTGCCAATCAGCCCCAGCATTTT. It specifies CASSVTPTGKVANQPQHF. Using reference TRBV2 and TRBJ1-5 for the parts outside the CDR3, the full variable domain is EPEVTQTPSHQVTQMGQEVILRCVPISNHLYFYWYRQILGQKVEFLVSFYNNEISEKSEIFDDQFSVERPDGSNFTLKIRSTKLEDSAMYFCASSVTPTGKVANQPQHFGDGTRLSIL.